These 13 T cell receptor beta chains were all obtained from the same sample, sequenced in a study of OX40 agonist ivuxolimab in advanced cancers. Repertoires were generated with immunoSEQ multiplex PCR, while TCRdb's copy carries only in-frame clones and drops some. Of approximately 49,000 clones in the sample, approximately 84% were seen once. Here the sequenced sample was CD4+ or CD8+ T cells sorted from blood, taken in a trial of the OX40 agonist ivuxolimab. The receptors here all came from an adult with an advanced solid tumor such as melanoma, head and neck, liver or kidney cancer.

The V and J genes are TRBV18 and TRBJ1-4; no firm D call. This CDR3 region has 14 residues. CDR1 is KGHSH and CDR2 is LQKENI in the germline V gene. V was clipped by 3 bases and J by 5 bases, with 10 bases between them. The CDR3 DNA reads TGTGCCAGCTCACCCGACATCTCAAATGAAAAACTGTTTTTT. It translates to CASSPDISNEKLFF. Full variable domain (missing parts from reference TRBV18 and TRBJ1-4): NAGVMQNPRHLVRRRGQEARLRCSPMKGHSHVYWYRQLPEEGLKFMVYLQKENIIDESGMPKERFSAEFPKEGPSILRIQQVVRGDSAAYFCASSPDISNEKLFFGSGTQLSVL.

The chain carries TRBV2 and TRBJ2-7; either TRBD1 or TRBD2 may supply D (5 bases each). V shed 1 base and J shed 3 bases, with 7 bases lying between them. Germline V gene lookup returns CDR1 SNHLY and CDR2 FYNNEI. CDR3 length equals 13 residues. The CDR3 protein is CASSEGGYYEQYF. The CDR3 bases are TGTGCCAGCAGTGAAGGGGGGTACTACGAGCAGTACTTC.

This clone was found a few times. This chain joins TRBV6-6 and TRBJ2-5; 8 nucleotides line up with TRBD2. Germline loops: CDR1 MNHNY, CDR2 SVGAGI (reference sequence). The CDR3 runs to 14 residues. The ends lost 3 bases at V and 4 bases at J; junction bases unmatched: 4. The CDR3 reads CASSYIGGGETQYF. The CDR3 DNA reads TGTGCCAGCAGTTATATCGGGGGGGGAGAGACCCAGTACTTC.

This clone was seen just once. V gene TRBV28 combines with J gene TRBJ2-7; 7 nucleotides match TRBD2. Germline-derived CDR1 and CDR2 are MDHEN and SYDVKM. J lost 1 base, V lost 4 bases, and 10 bases had no gene match. This CDR3 has 16 amino acids. CDR3 region: CASSWASGTFSYEQYF. CDR3 DNA: TGTGCCAGCAGTTGGGCTAGCGGAACCTTTTCCTACGAGCAGTACTTC.

The chain has TRBV5-1 and TRBJ2-3; the match to TRBD2 covers 13 bases. V trimming: 3 bases; J trimming: 3 bases; junction bases outside the gene matches: 4. Germline V gene data show CDR1 as SGHRS and CDR2 as YFSETQ. The CDR3 spans 16 residues. CDR3 amino acids: CASSWTSGSVTDTQYF. For the CDR3, the DNA is TGCGCCAGCAGCTGGACTAGCGGGAGTGTTACAGATACGCAGTATTTT.

The chain uses TRBV28 and TRBJ1-1; no clear D gene. The CDR3 length is 14 residues. V was clipped by 7 bases and J by 5 bases, with 17 bases between them. Germline assignment: CDR1 MDHEN and CDR2 SYDVKM. The CDR3 DNA is TGTGCCAGCACCCCGGGAGGCTCGCGAACTGAAGCTTTCTTT. Its translation: CASTPGGSRTEAFF.

The chain employs TRBV11-2 and TRBJ2-1, with D possibly matching TRBD2 (5 bases). Germline-derived CDR1 and CDR2 are SGHAT and FQNNGV. Trimming removed 4 bases at V and 0 bases at J, with 10 bases between. This CDR3 has 15 residues. CDR3 bases: TGTGCCAGCAGCTCGAGCGGACTCTCCTACAATGAGCAGTTCTTC. Its translation is CASSSSGLSYNEQFF.

The rearrangement uses TRBV7-6 and TRBJ2-2; no clear D. CDR1 SGHVS and CDR2 FNYEAQ come from the germline V gene. V lost 0 bases and J lost 4, with 6 bases in between. The CDR3 consists of 14 residues. In nucleotides, the CDR3 is TGTGCCAGCAGCTTAGCGGCTGGCACCGGGGAGCTGTTTTTT. Residues: CASSLAAGTGELFF.

V and J are TRBV7-9 and TRBJ2-7, with D tentatively TRBD1 (5 bases). The V and J ends lost 5 bases and 4 bases respectively, with 9 bases between them. This CDR3 is built from 12 residues. CDR1 is SEHNR, CDR2 FQNEAQ, per germline (reference sequence). This chain's CDR3 is CASSRRDYEQYF. The CDR3 bases are TGTGCCAGCAGCCGCAGGGATTACGAGCAGTACTTC.

The rearrangement links TRBV11-2 to TRBJ1-4, with 11 bases identical to TRBD1. V was pared by 3 bases and J by 3 bases, with 6 bases of the junction left unmatched. The CDR3 extends over 17 amino acids. Per germline, CDR1 SGHAT and CDR2 FQNNGV. The CDR3: CASSFGQGAAANEKLFF. CDR3 in DNA: TGTGCCAGCAGCTTTGGACAGGGGGCCGCAGCTAATGAAAAACTGTTTTTT.

The V gene is TRBV7-3, the J gene TRBJ1-1; D gene unclear. The CDR3 covers 14 residues. Trimming took 4 bases from V and 5 from J, leaving 14 bases between them. The germline CDR1 and CDR2 sequences are SGHTA and FQGTGA. DNA for the CDR3: TGTGCCAGCAGCTCCAGAGGATCGGGGACTGAAGCTTTCTTT. Residues: CASSSRGSGTEAFF.

V usage is TRBV11-1 and J usage is TRBJ1-4; 8 bases map to TRBD1. The V segment lost 4 bases and the J segment 5 bases; nucleotides outside the gene matches: 9. The germline V gene encodes CDR1 SGHAT and CDR2 FQDESV (reference sequence). The CDR3 spans 16 residues. CDR3 protein: CASSSRNRGKNEKLFF. As DNA, the CDR3 is TGTGCCAGCAGCTCCCGGAACAGGGGGAAGAATGAAAAACTGTTTTTT. Full variable domain (outside the CDR3, taken from reference TRBV11-1 and TRBJ1-4): EAEVAQSPRYKITEKSQAVAFWCDPISGHATLYWYRQILGQGPELLVQFQDESVVDDSQLPKDRFSAERLKGVDSTLKIQPAELGDSAMYLCASSSRNRGKNEKLFFGSGTQLSVL.

This clone came up a few times. At one end, the junction sequence differs from germline, possibly due to a read error. This rearrangement joins TRBV7-9 to TRBJ1-1, with D uncertain. Germline CDR1 is SEHNR and CDR2 is FQNEAQ (reference sequence). The CDR3 contains 12 residues. CDR3 region: CASSVTTFTYYF. CDR3 nucleotide sequence: TGTGCCAGCAGCGTAACCACCTTCACCTACTACTTT.